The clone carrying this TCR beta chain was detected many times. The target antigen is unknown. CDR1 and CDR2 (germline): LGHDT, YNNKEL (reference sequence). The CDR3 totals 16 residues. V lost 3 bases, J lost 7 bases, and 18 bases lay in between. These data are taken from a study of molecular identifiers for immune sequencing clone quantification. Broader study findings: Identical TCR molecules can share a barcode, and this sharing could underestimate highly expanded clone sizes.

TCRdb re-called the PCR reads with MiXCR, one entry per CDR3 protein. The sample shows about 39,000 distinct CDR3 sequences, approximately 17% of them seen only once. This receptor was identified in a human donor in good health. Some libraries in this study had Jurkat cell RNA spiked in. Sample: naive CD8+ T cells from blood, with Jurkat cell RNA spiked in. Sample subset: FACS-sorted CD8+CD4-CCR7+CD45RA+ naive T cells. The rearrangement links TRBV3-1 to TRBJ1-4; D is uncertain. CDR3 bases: TGTGCCAGCAGCCACCCCGGCTCAAACGTCGTTGAAAAACTGTTTTTT. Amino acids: CASSHPGSNVVEKLFF.